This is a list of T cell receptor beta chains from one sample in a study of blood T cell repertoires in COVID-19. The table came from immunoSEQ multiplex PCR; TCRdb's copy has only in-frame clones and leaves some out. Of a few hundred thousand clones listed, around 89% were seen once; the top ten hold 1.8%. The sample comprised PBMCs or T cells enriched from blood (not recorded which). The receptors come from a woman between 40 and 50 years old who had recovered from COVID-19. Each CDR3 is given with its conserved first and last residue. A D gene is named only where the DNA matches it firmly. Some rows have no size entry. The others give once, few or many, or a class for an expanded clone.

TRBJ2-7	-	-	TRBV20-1	TGCAGTGCTAGAGCGGGGGTCGAGCAGTACTTC	CSARAGVEQYF
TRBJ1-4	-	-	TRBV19	TGTGCCAGTACCTCGACACTAACTAATGAAAAACTGTTTTTT	CASTSTLTNEKLFF
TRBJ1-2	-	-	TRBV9	TGTGCCAGCAGCGTAGCCGCCCGGGGGGCGCGGGGCTATGGCTACACCTTC	CASSVAARGARGYGYTF
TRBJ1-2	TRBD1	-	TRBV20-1	TGCAGTGCTAGTGGGGACAGCTATGGCTACACCTTC	CSASGDSYGYTF
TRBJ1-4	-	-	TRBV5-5	TGTGCCAGCAGCTTGAGAGCAACTAATGAAAAACTGTTTTTT	CASSLRATNEKLFF
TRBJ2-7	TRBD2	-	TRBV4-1	TGCGCCAGCAGCCACCCGGGACTAGCGGGAGTGTACGAGCAGTACTTC	CASSHPGLAGVYEQYF
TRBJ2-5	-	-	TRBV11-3	TGTGCCAGCAGCGCTCGCACACGTTCGGAGACCCAGTACTTC	CASSARTRSETQYF
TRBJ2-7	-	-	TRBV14	TGTGCCAGCAGCCGGGACTCCTCCTACGAGCAGTACTTC	CASSRDSSYEQYF
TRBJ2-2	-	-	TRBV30	TGTGCCTTTGACTTAGCGGTTCACACCGGGGAGCTGTTTTTT	CAFDLAVHTGELFF
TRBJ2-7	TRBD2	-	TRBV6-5	TGTGCCAGCAGTTACTCCGCGACTAGCGGGAGTCACGAGCAGTACTTC	CASSYSATSGSHEQYF
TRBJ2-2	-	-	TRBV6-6	TGTGCCAGCACCCCTTCGACAGGGAACACCGGGGAGCTGTTTTTT	CASTPSTGNTGELFF
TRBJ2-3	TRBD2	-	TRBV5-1	TGCGCCAGCAGCCCTCTAGCGGCTCGTCAGGATACGCAGTATTTT	CASSPLAARQDTQYF
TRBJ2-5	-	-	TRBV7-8	TGTGCCAGCAGCTTAACCAAGACTCAAGAGACCCAGTACTTC	CASSLTKTQETQYF
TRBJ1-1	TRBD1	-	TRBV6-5	TGTGCCAGCAGTTATCGGCCAGGGGGGAACACTGAAGCTTTCTTT	CASSYRPGGNTEAFF
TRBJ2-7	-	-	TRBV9	TGTGCCAGCAGCGCGAACAGTATTAGCGAGCAGTACTTC	CASSANSISEQYF
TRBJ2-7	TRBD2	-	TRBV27	TGTGCCAGCAGGGCGACTAGCGGGAGCAGATCCTACGAGCAGTACTTC	CASRATSGSRSYEQYF
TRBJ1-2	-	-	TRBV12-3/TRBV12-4	TGTGCCAGCAGTTCCCAAGAGGGCTACACCTTC	CASSSQEGYTF
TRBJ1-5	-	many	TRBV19	TGTGCCAGCCAACAAGGGGGGGGTCAGCCCCAGCATTTT	CASQQGGGQPQHF
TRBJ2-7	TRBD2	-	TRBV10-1	TGCGCCAGCAGTGATCACCCCATACCATTTGGGACTAGCGGGAGGGCCTCCTACGAGCAGTACTTC	CASSDHPIPFGTSGRASYEQYF
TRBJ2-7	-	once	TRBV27	TGTGCCAGCAGTTTTGGGGGGAGCGTCGAGCAGTACTTC	CASSFGGSVEQYF
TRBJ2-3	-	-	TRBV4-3	TGCGCCAGCAGCCAAACGGACAGCGGCACAGATACGCAGTATTTT	CASSQTDSGTDTQYF
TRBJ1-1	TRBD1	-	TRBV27	TGTGCCAGCAGTAGAGGGACAGCTGAAGCTTTCTTT	CASSRGTAEAFF
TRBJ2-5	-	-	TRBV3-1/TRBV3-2	TGTGCCAGCAGCCCTTACAGTCAAGAGACCCAGTACTTC	CASSPYSQETQYF
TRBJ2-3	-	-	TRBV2	TGTGCCAGCAGGGCCAAGGGGGGGGAGCGAAGCACAGATACGCAGTATTTT	CASRAKGGERSTDTQYF
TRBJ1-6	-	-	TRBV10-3	TGTGCCATCAGCGGAGGGGAACGTAATTCACCCCTCCACTTT	CAISGGERNSPLHF
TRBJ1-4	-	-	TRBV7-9	TGTGCCAGCAGCTCGACAGAGTCGGGTGAAAAACTGTTTTTT	CASSSTESGEKLFF
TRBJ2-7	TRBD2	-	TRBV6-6	TGTGCCAGCAGTCGGACCGGGACTAGCAGACCCAGCTCCTACGAGCAGTACTTC	CASSRTGTSRPSSYEQYF
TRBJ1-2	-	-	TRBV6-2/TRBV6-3	TGTGCCAGCAGTTACCAGGGTCGCGGCTACACCTTC	CASSYQGRGYTF
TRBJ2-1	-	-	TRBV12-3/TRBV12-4	TGTGCCAGCAGTCCTTATCTTTACAATGAGCAGTTCTTC	CASSPYLYNEQFF
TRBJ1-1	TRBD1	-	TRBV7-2	TGTGCCAGCAGTGAGGGACAGGGTATGTACACTGAAGCTTTCTTT	CASSEGQGMYTEAFF
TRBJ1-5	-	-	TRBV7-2	TGTGCCAGCAGCTTAGGAGGGTCGTTGCGTTTTAATCAGCCCCAGCATTTT	CASSLGGSLRFNQPQHF
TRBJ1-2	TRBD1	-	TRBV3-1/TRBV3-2	TGTGCCAGCAGTTCCGGGACAGTTAACTATGGCTACACCTTC	CASSSGTVNYGYTF
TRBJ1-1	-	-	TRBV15	TGTGCCACCAGCAGAGGGAGGATGAACACTGAAGCTTTCTTT	CATSRGRMNTEAFF
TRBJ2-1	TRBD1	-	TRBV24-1	TGTGCCACCAGTGATCCGGACAGGGTCGGTGAGCAGTTCTTC	CATSDPDRVGEQFF
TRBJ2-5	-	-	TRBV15	TGTGCCACCAGCAGAGGGAACAACAGGGTCCAAGAGACCCAGTACTTC	CATSRGNNRVQETQYF
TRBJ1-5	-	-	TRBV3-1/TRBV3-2	TGTGCCAGCAGCCAACGGTTCGCGCTCAATCAGCCCCAGCATTTT	CASSQRFALNQPQHF
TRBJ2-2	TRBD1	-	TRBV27	TGTGCCAGCAGCACCAGGGGGACCGGGGAGCTGTTTTTT	CASSTRGTGELFF
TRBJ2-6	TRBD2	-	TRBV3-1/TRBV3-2	TGTGCCAGCAGCCAAGATAGTTCGGGAGGGCCGTCAGGGGCCAACGTCCTGACTTTC	CASSQDSSGGPSGANVLTF
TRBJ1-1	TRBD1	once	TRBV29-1	TGCAGCGCTTGGACAGGAGGCAACACTGAAGCTTTCTTT	CSAWTGGNTEAFF
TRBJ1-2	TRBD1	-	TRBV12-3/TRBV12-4	TGTGCCAGCAGTTTGACAGGGATCTATGGCTACACCTTC	CASSLTGIYGYTF
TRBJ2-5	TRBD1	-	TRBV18	TGTGCCAGCTCACGACGCCCCGGGACAGGGGGCCAGGAGACCCAGTACTTC	CASSRRPGTGGQETQYF
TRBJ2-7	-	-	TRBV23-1	TGCGCCAGCAGTCAATCCACGGGCTACGAGCAGTACTTC	CASSQSTGYEQYF
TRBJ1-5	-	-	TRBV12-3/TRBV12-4	TGTGCCAGCAGGTCAGGTGGCAATCAGCCCCAGCATTTT	CASRSGGNQPQHF
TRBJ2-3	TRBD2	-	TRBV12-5	TGTGCTTCTGCCAGGACTAGCGGCACAGATACGCAGTATTTT	CASARTSGTDTQYF
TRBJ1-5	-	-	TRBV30	TGTGCCTGGAGTCCGGGGGAAAATCAGCCCCAGCATTTT	CAWSPGENQPQHF
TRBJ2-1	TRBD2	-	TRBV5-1	TGCGCCAGCAGCTTCCAGTGGGGCCCCAGACTAGCGGGAATCGACAATGAGCAGTTCTTC	CASSFQWGPRLAGIDNEQFF
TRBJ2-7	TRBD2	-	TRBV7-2	TGTGCCAGCAGCCGTTCCTTTCTAGCGGGTACAGCCGAGCAGTACTTC	CASSRSFLAGTAEQYF
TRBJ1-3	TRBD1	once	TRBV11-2	TGTGCCAGCAGCCGACAGGGTGGTCCTGGAAACACCATATATTTT	CASSRQGGPGNTIYF
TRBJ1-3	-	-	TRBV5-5	TGTGCCAGCAGCTTGCGAGATACGGGCAGGGGCTCTGGAAACACCATATATTTT	CASSLRDTGRGSGNTIYF
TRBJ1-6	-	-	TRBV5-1	TGCGCCAGCAGCTTGCGGGTGGATAATAATTCACCCCTCCACTTT	CASSLRVDNNSPLHF
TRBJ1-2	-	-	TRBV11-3	TGTGCCAGCAGTTTTCTGGCCAACAGGGCGAACTATGGCTACACCTTC	CASSFLANRANYGYTF
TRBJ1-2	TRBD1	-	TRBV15	TGTGCCACCAGCAGAGATCTGGCAGGGGGCGGCCCAAGCTACACCTTC	CATSRDLAGGGPSYTF
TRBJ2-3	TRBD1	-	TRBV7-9	TGTGCCAGCAGTTGGACCGGGACAGGGGCCACAGATACGCAGTATTTT	CASSWTGTGATDTQYF
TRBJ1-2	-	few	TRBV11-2	TGTGCCAGCAGCTCCACAGCTAACTATGGCTACACCTTC	CASSSTANYGYTF
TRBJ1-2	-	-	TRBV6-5	TGTGCCAGCAGAGAGGACAGCCATCTATGCACCTTC	CASREDSHLCTF
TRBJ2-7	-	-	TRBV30	TGTGCCTGGCAACTCCACTACGAGCAGTACTTC	CAWQLHYEQYF
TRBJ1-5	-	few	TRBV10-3	TGTGCCATCAGTGATATACCCCCCTCTGTGGGGGGTAGCAATCAGCCCCAGCATTTT	CAISDIPPSVGGSNQPQHF
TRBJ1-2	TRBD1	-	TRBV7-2	TGTGCCAGCAGCTCACAGGGGGCGGTGGGCTACACCTTC	CASSSQGAVGYTF
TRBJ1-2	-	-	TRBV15	TGTGCCACCAGCAGAGGGGGAAGGGAGGACTATGGCTACACCTTC	CATSRGGREDYGYTF
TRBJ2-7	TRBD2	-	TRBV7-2	TGTGCCAGCAGCTTAGCCCTAGCGGGACCAATTTACGAGCAGTACTTC	CASSLALAGPIYEQYF